This TCR beta chain was sequenced in a study of blood T cells in healthy people across ages. The CDR3 totals 21 residues. Trimming cost V 0 bases and J 0 bases, with 24 bases left between them. The authors ran a second PCR of roughly 6 to 11 cycles using a sample-barcoded 5' primer and a J-beta primer mix. TCRdb re-analysed the 5' RACE reads in MiXCR, keeping a single row per CDR3 protein. Among 800,000 or so distinct CDR3 sequences, 20% to 30% were seen once, and the ten largest hold under 4.5%. These records were also assigned to another study, of T cells of mothers and their children.

This receptor was identified in a boy younger than 18 in good health. Sequencing was carried out using blood. The chain carries TRBV6-7 and TRBJ2-4; no reliable D call. TRBV6-7 counts as an open reading frame of uncertain function. The CDR3 DNA reads as TGTGCCAGCAGTTACTCGGAGTCATACGCCCGACCTGATCTAGCCAAAAACATTCAGTACTTC. Its protein product is CASSYSESYARPDLAKNIQYF.